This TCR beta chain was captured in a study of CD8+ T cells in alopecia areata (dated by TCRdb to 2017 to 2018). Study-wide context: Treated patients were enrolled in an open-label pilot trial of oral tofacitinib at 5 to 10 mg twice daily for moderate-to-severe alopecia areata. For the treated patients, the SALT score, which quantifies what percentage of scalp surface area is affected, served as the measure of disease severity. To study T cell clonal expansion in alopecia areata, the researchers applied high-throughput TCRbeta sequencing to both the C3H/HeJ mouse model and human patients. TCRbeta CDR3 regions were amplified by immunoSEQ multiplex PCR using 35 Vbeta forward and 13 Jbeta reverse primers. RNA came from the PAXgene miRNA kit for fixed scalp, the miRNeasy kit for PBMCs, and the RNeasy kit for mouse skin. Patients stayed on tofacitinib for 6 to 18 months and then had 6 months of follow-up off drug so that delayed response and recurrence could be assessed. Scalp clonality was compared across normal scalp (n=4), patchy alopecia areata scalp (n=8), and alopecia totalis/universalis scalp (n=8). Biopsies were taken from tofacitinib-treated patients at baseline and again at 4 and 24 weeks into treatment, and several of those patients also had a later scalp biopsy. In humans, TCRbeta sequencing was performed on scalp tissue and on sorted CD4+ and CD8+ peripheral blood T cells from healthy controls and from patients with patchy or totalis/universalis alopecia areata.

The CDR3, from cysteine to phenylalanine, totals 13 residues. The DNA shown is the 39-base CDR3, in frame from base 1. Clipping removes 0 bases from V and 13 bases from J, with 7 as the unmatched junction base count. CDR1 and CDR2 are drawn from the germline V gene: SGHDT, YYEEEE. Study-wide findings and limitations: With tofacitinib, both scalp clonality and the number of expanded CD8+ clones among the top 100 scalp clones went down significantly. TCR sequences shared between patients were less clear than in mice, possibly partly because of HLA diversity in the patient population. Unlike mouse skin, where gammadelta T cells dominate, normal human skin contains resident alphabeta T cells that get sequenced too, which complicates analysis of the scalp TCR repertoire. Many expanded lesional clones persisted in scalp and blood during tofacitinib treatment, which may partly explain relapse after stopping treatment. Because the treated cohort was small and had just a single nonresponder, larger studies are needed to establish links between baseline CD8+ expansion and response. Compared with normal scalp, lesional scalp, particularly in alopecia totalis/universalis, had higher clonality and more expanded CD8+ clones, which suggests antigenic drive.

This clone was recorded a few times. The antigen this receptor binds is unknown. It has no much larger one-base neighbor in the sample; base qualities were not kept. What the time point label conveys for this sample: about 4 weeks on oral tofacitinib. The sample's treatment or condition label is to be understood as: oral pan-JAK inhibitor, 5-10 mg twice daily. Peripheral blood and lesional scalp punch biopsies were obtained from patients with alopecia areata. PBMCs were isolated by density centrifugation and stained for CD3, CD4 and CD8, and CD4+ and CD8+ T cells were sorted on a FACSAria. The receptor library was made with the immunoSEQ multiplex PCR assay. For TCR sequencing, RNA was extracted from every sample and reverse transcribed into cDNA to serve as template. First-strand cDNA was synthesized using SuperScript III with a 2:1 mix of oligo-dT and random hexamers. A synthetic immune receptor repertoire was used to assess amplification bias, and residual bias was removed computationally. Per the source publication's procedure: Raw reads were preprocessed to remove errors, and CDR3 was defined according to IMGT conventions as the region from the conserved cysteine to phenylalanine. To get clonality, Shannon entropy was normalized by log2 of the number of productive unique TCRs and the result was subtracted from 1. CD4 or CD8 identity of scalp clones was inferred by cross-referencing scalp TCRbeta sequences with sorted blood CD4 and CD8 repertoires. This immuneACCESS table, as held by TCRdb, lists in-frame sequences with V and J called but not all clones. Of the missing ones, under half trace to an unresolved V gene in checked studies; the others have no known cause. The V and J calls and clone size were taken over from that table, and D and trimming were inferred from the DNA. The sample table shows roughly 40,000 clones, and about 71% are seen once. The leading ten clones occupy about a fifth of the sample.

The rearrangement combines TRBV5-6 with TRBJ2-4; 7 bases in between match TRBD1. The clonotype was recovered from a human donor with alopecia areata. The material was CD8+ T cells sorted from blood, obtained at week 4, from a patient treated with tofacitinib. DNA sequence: TGTGCCAGCAGCTTGGCCGGGACAGCCTTACAGTACTTC. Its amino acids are CASSLAGTALQYF.